The clone carrying this T cell receptor (beta chain) was detected only once. The antigen is unknown. This sample is part of a study of graft-versus-host responses after intestinal transplantation. Study context: In this cohort, recipients had multivisceral, liver-intestinal, or isolated intestinal transplants. Anti-thymocyte globulin served as induction for all recipients, who then took tacrolimus and steroids for three to four years. Points from the study as a whole: Researchers found peak circulating GvH clone levels linked to early post-transplant HvG declines. In recipient marrow, GvH clones were found, and some appeared first in ileum or blood.

This CDR3 is built from 18 residues. Germline lookup yields CDR1 MDHEN and CDR2 SYDVKM. Trimming cost V 3 bases and J 0 bases, with 21 bases left between them. Assay: immunoSEQ multiplex PCR; the TCRdb copy retains only in-frame clones and omits some. The data hold 90,000 to 150,000 clones, with roughly 96% observed a single time. The sequence came from a human donor who received an intestinal transplant. V and J are TRBV28 and TRBJ2-7; D call uncertain. The sequencing here drew on unstimulated CD8+ T cells sorted from spleen or lymph node cells, taken before intestinal transplant. The CDR3 loop reads CASSFYPITDLLSYEQYF. DNA of the CDR3: TGTGCCAGCAGTTTTTATCCCATTACAGACTTGCTCTCCTACGAGCAGTACTTC.